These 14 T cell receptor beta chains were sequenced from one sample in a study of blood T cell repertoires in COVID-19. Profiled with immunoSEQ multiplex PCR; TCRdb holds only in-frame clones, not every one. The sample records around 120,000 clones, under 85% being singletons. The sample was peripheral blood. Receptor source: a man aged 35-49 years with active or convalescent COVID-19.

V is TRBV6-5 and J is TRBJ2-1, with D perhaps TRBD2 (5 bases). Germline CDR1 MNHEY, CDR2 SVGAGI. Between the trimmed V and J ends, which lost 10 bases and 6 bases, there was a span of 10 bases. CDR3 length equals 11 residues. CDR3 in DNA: TGTGCCACCACCCGGGGCAATGAGCAGTTCTTC. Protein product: CATTRGNEQFF.

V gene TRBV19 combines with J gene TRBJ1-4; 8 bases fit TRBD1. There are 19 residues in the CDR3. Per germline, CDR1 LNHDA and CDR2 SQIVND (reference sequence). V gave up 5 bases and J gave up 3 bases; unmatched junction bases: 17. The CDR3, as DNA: TGTGCCAGTAGTGCCCGGACAGGGTTTGGCAACAGAGCTAATGAAAAACTGTTTTTT. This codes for CASSARTGFGNRANEKLFF.

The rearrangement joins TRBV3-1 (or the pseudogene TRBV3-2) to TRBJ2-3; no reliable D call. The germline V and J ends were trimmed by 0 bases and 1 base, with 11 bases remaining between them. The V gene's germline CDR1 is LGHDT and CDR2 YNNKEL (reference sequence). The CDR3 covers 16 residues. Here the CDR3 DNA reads TGTGCCAGCAGCCAAGATTCCTACAGAGGCACAGATACGCAGTATTTT. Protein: CASSQDSYRGTDTQYF.

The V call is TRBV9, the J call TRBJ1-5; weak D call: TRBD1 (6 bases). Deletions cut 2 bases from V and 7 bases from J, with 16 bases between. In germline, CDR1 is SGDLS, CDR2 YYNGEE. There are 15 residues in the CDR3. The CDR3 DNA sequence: TGTGCCAGCAGCGTGTCGGACAGTCCTCACCAGCCCCAGCATTTT. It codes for CASSVSDSPHQPQHF.

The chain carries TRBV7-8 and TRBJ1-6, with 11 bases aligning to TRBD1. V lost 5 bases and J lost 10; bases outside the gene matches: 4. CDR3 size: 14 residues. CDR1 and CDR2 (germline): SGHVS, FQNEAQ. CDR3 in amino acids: CASSPGTGGSPLHF. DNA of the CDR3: TGTGCCAGCAGCCCCGGGACAGGGGGATCACCCCTCCACTTT. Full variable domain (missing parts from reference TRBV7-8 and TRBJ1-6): GAGVSQSPRYKVAKRGQDVALRCDPISGHVSLFWYQQALGQGPEFLTYFQNEAQLDKSGLPSDRFFAERPEGSVSTLKIQRTQQEDSAVYLCASSPGTGGSPLHFGNGTRLTVT.

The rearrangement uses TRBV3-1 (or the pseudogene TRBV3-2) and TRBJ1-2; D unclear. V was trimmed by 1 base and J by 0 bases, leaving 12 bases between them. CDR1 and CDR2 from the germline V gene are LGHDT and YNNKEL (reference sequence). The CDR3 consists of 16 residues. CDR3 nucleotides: TGTGCCAGCAGCCAAGGCCGCCCGTTAGCTAACTATGGCTACACCTTC. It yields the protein CASSQGRPLANYGYTF.

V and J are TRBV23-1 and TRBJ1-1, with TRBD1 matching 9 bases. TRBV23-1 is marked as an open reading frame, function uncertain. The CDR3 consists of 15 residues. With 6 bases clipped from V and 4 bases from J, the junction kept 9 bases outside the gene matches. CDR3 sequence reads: CASRLGQGGLTEAFF. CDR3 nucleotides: TGCGCCAGCAGGCTGGGACAGGGAGGCCTCACTGAAGCTTTCTTT.

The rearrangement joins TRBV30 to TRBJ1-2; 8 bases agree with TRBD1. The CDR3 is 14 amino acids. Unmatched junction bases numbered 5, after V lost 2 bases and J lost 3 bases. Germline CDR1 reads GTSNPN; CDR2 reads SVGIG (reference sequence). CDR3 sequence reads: CAWSYRDRYYGYTF. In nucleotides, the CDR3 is TGTGCCTGGAGTTACCGGGACAGGTACTATGGCTACACCTTC.

This CDR3 reads CASSQDLQGPYEQYF. The CDR3 nucleotides are TGTGCCAGCAGCCAGGACCTCCAGGGGCCCTACGAGCAGTACTTC. This rearrangement joins TRBV4-2 to TRBJ2-7; D perhaps matches TRBD1 (6 bases). CDR1 is LGHNA and CDR2 is YNFKEQ in the germline V gene. There are 15 residues in the CDR3. The germline V and J ends were trimmed by 3 bases and 2 bases, with 14 bases remaining between them.

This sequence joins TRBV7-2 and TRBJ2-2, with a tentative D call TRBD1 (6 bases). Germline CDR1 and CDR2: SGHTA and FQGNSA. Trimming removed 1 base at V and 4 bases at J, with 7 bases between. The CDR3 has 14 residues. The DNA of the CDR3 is TGTGCCAGCAGCTTAGGCAGGGGCACCGGGGAGCTGTTTTTT. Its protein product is CASSLGRGTGELFF.

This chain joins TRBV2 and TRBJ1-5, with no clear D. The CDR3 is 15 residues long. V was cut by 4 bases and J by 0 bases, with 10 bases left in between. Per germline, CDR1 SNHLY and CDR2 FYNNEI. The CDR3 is CASSVIGSSNQPQHF. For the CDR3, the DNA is TGTGCCAGCAGTGTAATAGGGAGTAGCAATCAGCCCCAGCATTTT.

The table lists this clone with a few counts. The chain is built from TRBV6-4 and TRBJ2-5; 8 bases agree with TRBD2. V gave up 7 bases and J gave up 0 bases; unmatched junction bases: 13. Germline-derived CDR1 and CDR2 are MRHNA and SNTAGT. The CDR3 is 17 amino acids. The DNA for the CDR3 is TGTGCCAGCATCATTCCCCGGCTAGCGGGCAACCAAGAGACCCAGTACTTC. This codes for CASIIPRLAGNQETQYF.

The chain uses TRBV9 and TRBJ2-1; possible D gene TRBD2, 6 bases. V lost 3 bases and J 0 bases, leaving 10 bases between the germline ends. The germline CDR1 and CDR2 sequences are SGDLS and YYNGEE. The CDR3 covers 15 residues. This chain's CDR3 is CASSARLVSYNEQFF. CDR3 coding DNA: TGTGCCAGCAGCGCCCGACTAGTCTCCTACAATGAGCAGTTCTTC.

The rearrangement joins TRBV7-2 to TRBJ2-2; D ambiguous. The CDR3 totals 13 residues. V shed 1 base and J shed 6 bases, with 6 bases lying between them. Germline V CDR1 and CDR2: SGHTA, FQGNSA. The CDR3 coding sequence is TGTGCCAGCAGCTTAGGGGCGTCCGGGGAGCTGTTTTTT. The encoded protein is CASSLGASGELFF. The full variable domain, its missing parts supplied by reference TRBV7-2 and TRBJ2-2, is GAGVSQSPSNKVTEKGKDVELRCDPISGHTALYWYRQSLGQGLEFLIYFQGNSAPDKSGLPSDRFSAERTGGSVSTLTIQRTQQEDSAVYLCASSLGASGELFFGEGSRLTVL.